The 19 T cell receptor beta chains given below trace back to one sample, sequenced in a study of blood T cell repertoires in COVID-19. Libraries were prepared by immunoSEQ multiplex PCR; TCRdb keeps only in-frame clonotypes and omits some of them. The sample yields about 53,000 clones, roughly 89% seen once. Input material: peripheral blood. These receptors were obtained from a man older than 75 with acute or convalescent COVID-19.

The chain employs TRBV30 and TRBJ1-3; D call uncertain. The CDR3 is made up of 17 amino acids. Germline lookup yields CDR1 GTSNPN and CDR2 SVGIG (reference sequence). Between the trimmed V and J ends, which lost 2 bases and 0 bases, there was a span of 17 bases. The CDR3, as DNA: TGTGCCTGGAGTTTAACTCGACGCAGGCCCTCTGGAAACACCATATATTTT. It encodes CAWSLTRRRPSGNTIYF.

The V gene is TRBV6-2 or TRBV6-3, the J gene TRBJ1-4, with D possibly matching TRBD1 (5 bases). CDR3 size: 14 residues. CDR1 is MNHEY, CDR2 SVGEGT, per germline. V dropped 6 bases and J dropped 10 bases, with 18 bases sitting between them. The CDR3 DNA sequence: TGTGCCAGCAGCATCGGGGGTGCCAAAGGAAAACTGTTTTTT. Protein sequence: CASSIGGAKGKLFF.

This sequence joins TRBV7-5 and TRBJ2-3; the table's D gene call, TRBD2, was not cross checked with the DNA. TRBV7-5 is shown as a pseudogene. This CDR3 contains 16 residues. For the CDR3, the DNA is TGTGCCAGAAGCTTTTGGACTAGTTCCTCACAAGATACGCAGTATTTT. Its protein product is CARSFWTSSSQDTQYF.

The gene calls are TRBV19 and TRBJ1-5; D is possibly TRBD1 (5 bases). Trimming removed 2 bases at V and 3 bases at J, with 17 bases between. The CDR3 sequence is 17 residues long. Germline V gene sequence: CDR1 LNHDA, CDR2 SQIVND (reference sequence). The CDR3 DNA follows: TGTGCCAGTAGTATATCAATAGGACGGGGGAACAATCAGCCCCAGCATTTT. It translates to CASSISIGRGNNQPQHF.

This chain connects TRBV7-9 to TRBJ2-3; possibly TRBD2 for D (5 bases). This CDR3 has 13 residues. V lost 2 bases and J lost 4, with 7 bases in between. Germline V gene lookup returns CDR1 SEHNR and CDR2 FQNEAQ (reference sequence). The CDR3 region is CASSLSGPDTQYF. CDR3 DNA: TGTGCCAGCAGCTTAAGCGGACCAGATACGCAGTATTTT.

The CDR3 sequence is CASSLVTGSSNQPQHF. CDR3 nucleotides: TGTGCCAGCAGCTTGGTAACAGGGTCAAGCAATCAGCCCCAGCATTTT. V usage is TRBV5-5 and J usage is TRBJ1-5; tentatively, D is TRBD1 (6 bases). Trimming cost V 0 bases and J 1 base, with 11 bases left between them. Germline loops: CDR1 SGHKS, CDR2 YYEKEE (reference sequence). This CDR3 comprises 16 residues. Supplemented by reference TRBV5-5 and TRBJ1-5, the full variable domain reads DAGVTQSPTHLIKTRGQQVTLRCSPISGHKSVSWYQQVLGQGPQFIFQYYEKEERGRGNFPDRFSARQFPNYSSELNVNALLLGDSALYLCASSLVTGSSNQPQHFGDGTRLSIL.

This sequence joins TRBV3-1 (or the pseudogene TRBV3-2) and TRBJ2-7; the match to TRBD1 covers 9 bases. The V gene end was trimmed by 5 bases and the J gene end by 1 base; junction bases not matched to a gene: 3. Germline V gives CDR1 LGHDT, CDR2 YNNKEL (reference sequence). The CDR3 has 14 residues. CDR3 coding DNA: TGTGCCAGCAGCTCGGGACAGGGTTCCTACGAGCAGTACTTC. This sequence encodes CASSSGQGSYEQYF.

The chain is built from TRBV6-1 and TRBJ2-2, with D possibly matching TRBD1 (5 bases). The CDR3 has 14 amino acids. Per the germline V gene, CDR1 is MNHNS and CDR2 is SASEGT. The V gene lost 0 bases and the J gene lost 4 bases, with 6 bases spanning the gap. The CDR3 protein is CASSEAQATGELFF. The CDR3 coding sequence is TGTGCCAGCAGTGAAGCACAGGCCACCGGGGAGCTGTTTTTT.

The chain employs TRBV5-1 and TRBJ1-2, with 9 bases that match TRBD1. The V and J ends lost 1 base and 4 bases, in that order; junction bases with no gene match: 8. The CDR3 is made up of 16 amino acids. The germline gives CDR1 SGHRS, CDR2 YFSETQ. CDR3 region: CASSLSGTGSAYGYTF. DNA for the CDR3: TGCGCCAGCAGCTTGTCCGGGACAGGGTCTGCCTATGGCTACACCTTC.

This clone showed up just a few times. Additional DNA sequences in this sample encode the identical CDR3. The rearrangement links TRBV7-9 to TRBJ1-6, with TRBD1 as a possible D gene (5 bases). The germline V gene encodes CDR1 SEHNR and CDR2 FQNEAQ (reference sequence). The V end lost 1 base, the J end lost 3 bases, and 10 bases lay between the germline ends. The CDR3 covers 16 residues. CDR3 in DNA: TGTGCCAGCAGCTTAGGGCAGGGCTTCTATAATTCACCCCTCCACTTT. This encodes CASSLGQGFYNSPLHF.

The chain is built from TRBV14 and TRBJ2-1; tentative D call: TRBD2 (6 bases). The ends were cut back, 6 bases at V and 0 bases at J, with 18 bases in the middle. The germline gives CDR1 SGHDN, CDR2 FVKESK. The CDR3 consists of 17 residues. The CDR3 DNA sequence: TGTGCCAGCAGTATCACAACTAGCTCCCGCTCCTACAATGAGCAGTTCTTC. Amino acids: CASSITTSSRSYNEQFF. Complete variable domain (other parts from reference TRBV14 and TRBJ2-1): EAGVTQFPSHSVIEKGQTVTLRCDPISGHDNLYWYRRVMGKEIKFLLHFVKESKQDESGMPNNRFLAERTGGTYSTLKVQPAELEDSGVYFCASSITTSSRSYNEQFFGPGTRLTVL.

This rearrangement joins TRBV27 to TRBJ2-7; 9 bases are shared with TRBD1. V shed 2 bases, J shed 7 bases, and the junction held 9 bases outside the gene matches. Germline V gene lookup returns CDR1 MNHEY and CDR2 SMNVEV (reference sequence). The CDR3 has 15 residues. Here the CDR3 reads CASSLRGTGKREQYF. The CDR3 nucleotides are TGTGCCAGCAGTTTAAGGGGGACAGGGAAAAGAGAGCAGTACTTC.

The chain combines TRBV9 with TRBJ2-6; D is perhaps TRBD1 (5 bases). Trimming removed 3 bases from V and 0 bases from J, with 13 bases in between. The CDR3 loop spans 17 amino acids. Germline V CDR1 and CDR2: SGDLS, YYNGEE. This chain's CDR3 is CASSEWGFSSGANVLTF. The CDR3 bases are TGTGCCAGCAGCGAGTGGGGCTTTAGCTCTGGGGCCAACGTCCTGACTTTC.

This clone was observed many times. This sequence joins TRBV13 and TRBJ1-3; a weak D match, TRBD1 (5 bases). There are 14 residues in the CDR3. The ends were cut back, 5 bases at V and 0 bases at J, with 8 bases in the middle. The germline V gene encodes CDR1 PRHDT and CDR2 FYEKMQ (reference sequence). The CDR3 here is CASSADISGNTIYF. The CDR3 nucleotides read TGTGCCAGCAGCGCGGACATCTCTGGAAACACCATATATTTT. The whole variable domain, filled in from reference TRBV13 and TRBJ1-3, reads AAGVIQSPRHLIKEKRETATLKCYPIPRHDTVYWYQQGPGQDPQFLISFYEKMQSDKGSIPDRFSAQQFSDYHSELNMSSLELGDSALYFCASSADISGNTIYFGEGSWLTVV.

The chain has TRBV19 and TRBJ1-5; TRBD1 matches 7 bases. The CDR3 has 15 residues. Germline V gives CDR1 LNHDA, CDR2 SQIVND (reference sequence). Trimming took 6 bases from V and 2 from J; bases not matched to a gene: 7. The CDR3 DNA reads as TGTGCCAGTAGCCCGACCGACAGGGGCAATCAGCCCCAGCATTTT. It yields the protein CASSPTDRGNQPQHF.

The chain recombines TRBV9 with TRBJ1-3; 8 nucleotides match TRBD1. J was trimmed by 2 bases and V by 3 bases; bases with no gene match: 10. Germline CDR1 reads SGDLS; CDR2 reads YYNGEE. CDR3 length equals 17 residues. CDR3 in amino acids: CASSAQGAQTAGNTIYF. CDR3 nucleotides: TGTGCCAGCAGCGCCCAGGGGGCGCAAACTGCTGGAAACACCATATATTTT.

To note about this clone: In the same sample, other DNA sequences code for this CDR3. V usage is TRBV5-4 and J usage is TRBJ2-3, with 8 bases lining up with TRBD2. The CDR3 sequence is 18 residues long. The germline V gene encodes CDR1 SGHNT and CDR2 YYREEE (reference sequence). Trimming removed 3 bases from V and 3 bases from J; junction bases left unmatched: 15. The CDR3 loop is CASSSAGGGRRGTDTQYF. In nucleotides, the CDR3 is TGTGCCAGCAGCTCGGCGGGCGGGGGGCGTAGAGGGACAGATACGCAGTATTTT.

V and J are TRBV18 and TRBJ1-3; possibly TRBD1 for D (5 bases). Trimming pared 4 bases from V and 0 bases from J, leaving 13 bases between. The germline V gene encodes CDR1 KGHSH and CDR2 LQKENI. The CDR3 runs 16 residues. For the CDR3, the DNA is TGTGCCAGCTCACTACCTTCAGGGATCTCTGGAAACACCATATATTTT. Amino acids: CASSLPSGISGNTIYF.

This chain links TRBV19 with TRBJ2-7, with 9 bases that match TRBD1. Trimming took 7 bases from V and 7 from J; bases not matched to a gene: 14. This CDR3 is 15 amino acids long. Germline loops: CDR1 LNHDA, CDR2 SQIVND (reference sequence). In nucleotides, the CDR3 is TGTGCCAGTAAAATAGCCGGGACAGGGAATCGTGAGCAGTACTTC. The encoded protein is CASKIAGTGNREQYF.